Below, 19 T cell receptor beta chains from the same sample are listed, as sequenced in a study of OX40 agonist ivuxolimab in advanced cancers. The protocol used for the library was the immunoSEQ multiplex PCR assay. TCRdb provides this immuneACCESS table in a form limited to in-frame rearrangements. Some clones are lacking; in checked studies, under half of them reflect an unresolved V gene, and why the rest are absent is not known. This sample is represented by just over 90,000 clones; about 90% of them were singletons. The ten top clones hold around 0.76% of the sample. Sequenced here: CD4+ or CD8+ T cells sorted from blood, sampled in a trial of the OX40 agonist ivuxolimab. All receptors come from an adult with an advanced solid tumor such as melanoma, head and neck, liver or kidney cancer.

This clone was detected once. The chain uses TRBV18 and TRBJ2-5; 8 nucleotides agree with TRBD1. V shed 3 bases, J shed 4 bases, and the junction held 7 bases outside the gene matches. Germline values: CDR1 KGHSH, CDR2 LQKENI. The CDR3 has 15 residues. The CDR3 here is CASSPLRTGSETQYF. In nucleotides, the CDR3 is TGTGCCAGCTCACCCCTAAGGACAGGGTCAGAGACCCAGTACTTC.

This clone was detected a few times. The V call is TRBV9, the J call TRBJ1-1; perhaps TRBD1 as D (6 bases). V lost 5 bases to trimming and J lost 1 base, with 9 bases between them. The CDR3 loop spans 13 amino acids. Germline V gives CDR1 SGDLS, CDR2 YYNGEE. The chain's CDR3 is CASSGQQNTEAFF. DNA of the CDR3: TGTGCCAGCAGTGGACAGCAGAACACTGAAGCTTTCTTT.

This CDR3 is CASSPEPNSPLHF. The CDR3 nucleotides read TGTGCCAGCAGCCCCGAACCGAATTCACCCCTCCACTTT. The genes are TRBV6-5 and TRBJ1-6, with unresolved D. Trimming stripped 6 bases from V and 7 bases from J, with 10 bases between. The CDR3 contains 13 residues. The germline gives CDR1 MNHEY, CDR2 SVGAGI.

The chain couples TRBV11-3 to TRBJ1-2, with a possible D match to TRBD1 (6 bases). The germline CDR1 and CDR2 sequences are SGHNT and YENEEA. The germline V and J ends were trimmed by 5 bases and 8 bases, with 21 bases remaining between them. This CDR3 region has 15 residues. The CDR3 region is CASSRGGGGGEGYTF. CDR3 sequence (DNA): TGTGCCAGCAGCCGAGGGGGTGGCGGCGGCGAAGGCTACACCTTC.

The rearrangement joins TRBV7-2 to TRBJ2-7, with TRBD2 matching 10 bases. CDR3 length: 15 amino acids. Losses at the gene ends were 2 bases for V and 5 bases for J; bases not matched to a gene: 6. CDR1 is SGHTA and CDR2 is FQGNSA in the germline V gene. The CDR3 DNA reads as TGTGCCAGCAGCTTACCGGCTAGCGGGAGTAACGAGCAGTACTTC. Its protein is CASSLPASGSNEQYF.

The rearrangement joins TRBV7-2 to TRBJ2-1; 9 bases are shared with TRBD1. Germline V CDR1 and CDR2: SGHTA, FQGNSA. The J segment lost 1 base and the V segment lost 5 bases, leaving 6 bases of the junction unmatched. The CDR3 is 16 residues long. For the CDR3, the DNA is TGTGCCAGCAGCGTAAGACAGGGGGGGTCCTACAATGAGCAGTTCTTC. Translating gives CASSVRQGGSYNEQFF.

V usage is TRBV28 and J usage is TRBJ2-7; D gene uncertain. CDR1 is MDHEN and CDR2 is SYDVKM in the germline V gene. V was pared by 6 bases and J by 6 bases, with 9 bases between. CDR3 length: 11 amino acids. The CDR3 nucleotides read TGTGCCAGCAGCCTCCGGAGCGAGCAGTACTTC. This gives the protein CASSLRSEQYF.

This chain joins TRBV7-2 and TRBJ1-4; 8 positions agree with TRBD1. CDR1 is SGHTA, CDR2 FQGNSA, per germline. V shed 2 bases, J shed 8 bases, and the junction held 7 bases outside the gene matches. The CDR3 has 15 residues. CDR3: CASSLPTGVGEKLFF. The CDR3 nucleotides are TGTGCCAGCAGCTTACCGACAGGGGTCGGGGAAAAACTGTTTTTT.

The rearrangement uses TRBV7-3 and TRBJ2-3, with a tentative D call TRBD2 (6 bases). CDR3 length equals 15 residues. V lost 4 bases and J lost 0, with 11 bases in between. The germline V gene has CDR1 SGHTA and CDR2 FQGTGA. The CDR3 protein is CASSYSGSSTDTQYF. In DNA form, the CDR3 reads TGTGCCAGCAGCTATAGCGGTTCTAGCACAGATACGCAGTATTTT. Full variable domain (rest looked up from reference TRBV7-3 and TRBJ2-3): GAGVSQTPSNKVTEKGKYVELRCDPISGHTALYWYRQSLGQGPEFLIYFQGTGAADDSGLPNDRFFAVRPEGSVSTLKIQRTERGDSAVYLCASSYSGSSTDTQYFGPGTRLTVL.

In nucleotides, the CDR3 is TGCGCCAGCAGCCAAGTGGGAGCTCCTGGAAACACCATATATTTT. As protein: CASSQVGAPGNTIYF. The chain is built from TRBV4-1 and TRBJ1-3; D gene unclear. V was shortened by 1 base and J by 2 bases, with 9 bases between the two germline ends. There are 15 residues in the CDR3. The germline gives CDR1 MGHRA, CDR2 YSYEKL.

The rearrangement joins TRBV29-1 to TRBJ1-4; TRBD1 matches at 7 bases. CDR3 length equals 11 residues. In germline, CDR1 is SQVTM, CDR2 ANQGSEA. The trim removed 3 bases at V and 10 bases at J, leaving 2 bases unmatched. The DNA of the CDR3 is TGCAGCGTTGAGGACAGGACAAAACTGTTTTTT. It encodes CSVEDRTKLFF.

This chain uses TRBV11-3 with TRBJ1-2, with D perhaps TRBD1 (5 bases). Trimming stripped 4 bases from V and 4 bases from J, with 7 bases between. The germline gives CDR1 SGHNT, CDR2 YENEEA. This CDR3 is built from 12 residues. The CDR3: CASSSGLYGYTF. For the CDR3, the DNA is TGTGCCAGCAGCTCGGGGCTCTATGGCTACACCTTC. Complete variable domain (other parts from reference TRBV11-3 and TRBJ1-2): EAGVVQSPRYKIIEKKQPVAFWCNPISGHNTLYWYLQNLGQGPELLIRYENEEAVDDSQLPKDRFSAERLKGVDSTLKIQPAELGDSAVYLCASSSGLYGYTFGSGTRLTVV.

The rearrangement joins TRBV5-1 to TRBJ2-1, with 12 bases matching TRBD2. Per germline, CDR1 SGHRS and CDR2 YFSETQ. Trimming took 4 bases from V and 4 from J; bases not matched to a gene: 3. The CDR3 spans 15 residues. CDR3 sequence (DNA): TGCGCCAGCAGCCAGACTAGCGGGAGTTACAATGAGCAGTTCTTC. The encoded protein is CASSQTSGSYNEQFF.

CDR3 region: CASSSNYYEQYF. The CDR3 DNA follows: TGTGCCAGCAGCTCGAATTACTACGAGCAGTACTTC. The chain uses TRBV7-6 and TRBJ2-7; D gene ambiguous. V was cut by 4 bases and J by 3 bases, with 7 bases left in between. Germline V gene lookup returns CDR1 SGHVS and CDR2 FNYEAQ. CDR3 length: 12 amino acids.

The gene calls are TRBV11-2 and TRBJ2-7; the match to TRBD1 covers 12 bases. Losses at the gene ends were 4 bases for V and 0 bases for J; bases not matched to a gene: 7. The CDR3 runs 17 residues. Germline assignment: CDR1 SGHAT and CDR2 FQNNGV. The CDR3 protein is CASSSFKGQGASYEQYF. The CDR3 nucleotides are TGTGCCAGCAGCTCATTCAAGGGACAGGGGGCCTCCTACGAGCAGTACTTC.

The V call is TRBV5-6, the J call TRBJ2-7, with D possibly being TRBD2 (5 bases). Trimming shortened V by 4 bases and J by 2 bases, and 19 bases separated the two germline ends. This CDR3 has 16 amino acids. Germline V lookup: CDR1 SGHDT, CDR2 YYEEEE. The CDR3 nucleotides are TGTGCCAGCAGCACGGACGGGGTGATGTTAGCCTACGAGCAGTACTTC. Its protein is CASSTDGVMLAYEQYF.

The rearrangement links TRBV7-3 to TRBJ2-1, with a weak D call TRBD2 (6 bases). The CDR3 consists of 14 residues. Trimming left V 1 base short and J 2 bases short, with 6 bases between. CDR1 and CDR2 (germline): SGHTA, FQGTGA. The CDR3: CASSLSGAYNEQFF. As DNA, the CDR3 is TGTGCCAGCAGCTTAAGCGGGGCCTACAATGAGCAGTTCTTC.

J is TRBJ2-3 and V is TRBV27; D is perhaps TRBD1 (6 bases). The CDR3 loop spans 18 amino acids. Deletions cut 5 bases from V and 3 bases from J, with 24 bases between. Germline V gives CDR1 MNHEY, CDR2 SMNVEV (reference sequence). CDR3 residues: CASSTLDGTSFRTDTQYF. CDR3 DNA: TGTGCCAGCAGTACCCTGGACGGGACAAGTTTTAGAACAGATACGCAGTATTTT.

This clone was seen once. This sequence joins TRBV28 and TRBJ1-2; maybe TRBD1 (6 bases). The germline V gene encodes CDR1 MDHEN and CDR2 SYDVKM. Trimming cost V 7 bases and J 8 bases, with 14 bases left between them. CDR3 length: 12 residues. The CDR3 DNA sequence: TGTGCCAGCATGGGGGGGCGGATCGGCTACACCTTC. Amino acid sequence: CASMGGRIGYTF.